Reported below is one T cell receptor beta chain. In the authors' workflow: The assay estimated nucleated cells by amplifying reference gene primers. TCRdb keeps only in-frame clones here, not all; method: immunoSEQ multiplex PCR. Clonal size and the V and J genes are those of that table, whereas D and trimming came from the DNA. The sample has over 50,000 clones; around 87% are singletons. The data are from a study of blood T cell repertoires in COVID-19. On the study more broadly: Acute-phase and convalescent COVID-19 samples originated in the United States, Italy and Spain. The analysed material was cDNA or gDNA that came from T cells, B-cell-depleted T cells, or PBMCs.

V dropped 3 bases and J dropped 5; count of bases not matched to a gene: 6. This CDR3 is 14 amino acids long. Germline lookup yields CDR1 SGDLS and CDR2 YYNGEE. The genes are TRBV9 and TRBJ1-2, with 8 bases matching TRBD1. The source of this sequence is a human donor in a cohort sampled during active COVID-19. Sequenced: peripheral blood. The CDR3 DNA follows: TGTGCCAGCAGCGAGGACAGGGCCGGGTATGGCTACACCTTC. Its protein is CASSEDRAGYGYTF.